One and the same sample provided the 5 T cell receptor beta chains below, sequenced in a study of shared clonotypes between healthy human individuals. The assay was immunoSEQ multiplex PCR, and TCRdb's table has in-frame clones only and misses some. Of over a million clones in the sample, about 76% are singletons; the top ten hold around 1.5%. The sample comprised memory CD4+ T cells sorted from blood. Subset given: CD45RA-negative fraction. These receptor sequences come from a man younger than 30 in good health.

The CDR3 protein is CAWIRPATDTQYF. The CDR3 bases are TGTGCCTGGATAAGGCCAGCGACAGATACGCAGTATTTT. The chain recombines TRBV30 with TRBJ2-3, with D hard to call. This CDR3 comprises 13 residues. V gave up 4 bases and J gave up 3 bases, with 11 bases separating them. Germline V gene lookup returns CDR1 GTSNPN and CDR2 SVGIG (reference sequence).

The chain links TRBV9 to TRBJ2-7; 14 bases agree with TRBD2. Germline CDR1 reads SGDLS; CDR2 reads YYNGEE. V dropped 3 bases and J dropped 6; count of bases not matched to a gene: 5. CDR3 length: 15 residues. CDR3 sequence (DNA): TGTGCCAGCAGCGGGGGGACTAGCGGGAGAGGCGAGCAGTACTTC. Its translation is CASSGGTSGRGEQYF.

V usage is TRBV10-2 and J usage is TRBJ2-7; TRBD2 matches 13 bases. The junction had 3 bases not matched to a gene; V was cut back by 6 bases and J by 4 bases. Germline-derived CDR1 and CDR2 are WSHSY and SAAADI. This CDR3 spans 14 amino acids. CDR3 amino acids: CASRLAGGAYEQYF. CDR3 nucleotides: TGCGCCAGCAGACTAGCGGGGGGGGCTTACGAGCAGTACTTC.

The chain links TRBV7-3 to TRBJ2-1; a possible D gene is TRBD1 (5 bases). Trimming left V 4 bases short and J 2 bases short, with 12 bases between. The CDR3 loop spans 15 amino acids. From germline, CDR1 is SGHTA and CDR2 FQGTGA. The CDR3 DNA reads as TGTGCCAGCAGCTATAATGGCAGGGCCTACAATGAGCAGTTCTTC. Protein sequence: CASSYNGRAYNEQFF. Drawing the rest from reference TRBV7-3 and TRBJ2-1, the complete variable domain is GAGVSQTPSNKVTEKGKYVELRCDPISGHTALYWYRQSLGQGPEFLIYFQGTGAADDSGLPNDRFFAVRPEGSVSTLKIQRTERGDSAVYLCASSYNGRAYNEQFFGPGTRLTVL.

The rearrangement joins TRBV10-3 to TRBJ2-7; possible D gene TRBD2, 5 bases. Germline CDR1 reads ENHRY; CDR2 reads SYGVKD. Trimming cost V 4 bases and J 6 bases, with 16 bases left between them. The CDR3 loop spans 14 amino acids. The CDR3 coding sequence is TGTGCCATCAGTGGCAAGGGAGATCTAGGCGAGCAGTACTTC. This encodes CAISGKGDLGEQYF.